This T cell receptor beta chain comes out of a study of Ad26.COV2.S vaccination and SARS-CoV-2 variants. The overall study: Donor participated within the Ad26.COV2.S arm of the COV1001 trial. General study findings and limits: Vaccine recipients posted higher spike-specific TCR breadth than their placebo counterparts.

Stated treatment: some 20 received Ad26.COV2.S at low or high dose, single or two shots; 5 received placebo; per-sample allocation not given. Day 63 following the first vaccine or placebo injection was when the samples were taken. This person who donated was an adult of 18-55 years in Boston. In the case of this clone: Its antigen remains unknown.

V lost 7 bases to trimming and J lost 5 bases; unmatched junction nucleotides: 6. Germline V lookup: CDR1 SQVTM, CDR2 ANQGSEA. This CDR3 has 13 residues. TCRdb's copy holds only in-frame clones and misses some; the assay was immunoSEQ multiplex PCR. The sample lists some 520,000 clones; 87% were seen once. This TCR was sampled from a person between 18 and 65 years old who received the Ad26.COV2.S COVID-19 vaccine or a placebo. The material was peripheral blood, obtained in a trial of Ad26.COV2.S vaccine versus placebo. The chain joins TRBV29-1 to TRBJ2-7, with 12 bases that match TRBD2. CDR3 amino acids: CSAARLAGDEQYF. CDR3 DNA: TGCAGCGCCGCAAGACTAGCGGGGGACGAGCAGTACTTC.